This T cell receptor (beta chain) was recorded in a study of blood T cell repertoires in COVID-19. About the study: Sources were T cells, B-cell-depleted T cells, or PBMCs; the material itself was cDNA or gDNA.

Germline loops: CDR1 SGHVS, CDR2 FQNEAQ. The CDR3 spans 17 residues. Trimming cost V 0 bases and J 0 bases; bases outside gene matches: 6. The table came from immunoSEQ multiplex PCR; TCRdb's copy has only in-frame clones and leaves some out. This table holds roughly 70,000 clones, around 80% found once. Input material: peripheral blood. This receptor was identified in a human donor in a cohort sampled during active COVID-19. The V call is TRBV7-8, the J call TRBJ1-1, with 8 bases that match TRBD1. The CDR3 region has the DNA TGTGCCAGCAGCTTAGCGACAGGGGCTAGGATGAACACTGAAGCTTTCTTT. Protein product: CASSLATGARMNTEAFF.